The clone carrying this TCR beta chain was recorded many times. The antigen is undetermined. Germline-derived CDR1 and CDR2 are SGHTA and FQGNSA. V dropped 4 bases and J dropped 7; count of bases not matched to a gene: 9. The CDR3 sequence is 15 residues long. The record originates from a study of T cell repertoires in cytomegalovirus infection. Looking at the study overall: The authors relied on CMV epitopes, both recently identified HLA-C-restricted and well-studied HLA-B-restricted.

Each CDR3 protein is one row after TCRdb ran MiXCR on the reads. The top ten clones hold under 15% of a sample with some 920,000 distinct CDR3 sequences, roughly 30% of them seen once. J is TRBJ1-5 and V is TRBV7-2; 8 positions match TRBD1. The sequence was obtained from a human donor in good health (CMV status not recorded). Some clones in this sample may be carry-over from other donors' samples. Sequencing was performed on cultured CD8+ T cells from PBMCs, taken from culture after CMV antigen stimulation. The CDR3 nucleotides are TGTGCCAGCAGCTCGGACAGGGCTTTTGAGCAGCCCCAGCATTTT. It specifies CASSSDRAFEQPQHF. The full variable domain, in which reference TRBV7-2 and TRBJ1-5 provide the parts outside the CDR3, is GAGVSQSPSNKVTEKGKDVELRCDPISGHTALYWYRQSLGQGLEFLIYFQGNSAPDKSGLPSDRFSAERTGGSVSTLTIQRTQQEDSAVYLCASSSDRAFEQPQHFGDGTRLSIL.